The rows below give T cell receptor beta chains drawn from one sample of a study of PD-L1 blockade in urothelial cancer. Clones were sequenced by immunoSEQ multiplex PCR, and TCRdb holds only the in-frame ones, with some missing. The sample carries more than 85,000 clones, around 86% recorded once. The sample consisted of PBMCs, taken around atezolizumab (anti-PD-L1) treatment. The receptors here all came from a man between 60 and 75 years old with urothelial cancer. Each CDR3 is given without its conserved first and last residue. Each record gives: V gene, D gene, J gene, CDR3 protein. The D gene is left open where the match is weak.

>TRBV19|NA|TRBJ1-5
ASSTTENYQPQH
>TRBV9|NA|TRBJ1-3
ASSEGEGELENTIY
>TRBV5-1|NA|TRBJ1-3
ASSTGTPGNTIY
>TRBV2|NA|TRBJ2-7
ASRKGQDYEQY
>TRBV5-8|NA|TRBJ2-7
ASSRHGYYEQY
>TRBV25-1|TRBD2|TRBJ2-1
ASSAAGGPVNEQF
>TRBV5-1|NA|TRBJ1-1
ASSGEIGVTEAF
>TRBV28|NA|TRBJ2-7
ASSLGSVRTLAEDEQY
>TRBV7-6|NA|TRBJ2-6
ASSRGSGANVLT
>TRBV19|TRBD2|TRBJ2-7
ASSPRRLAGEQY
>TRBV6-1|NA|TRBJ1-1
ASSELGANTEAF
>TRBV9|NA|TRBJ2-1
ASSVVGPGEQF
>TRBV14|NA|TRBJ2-1
ASSQGRVGPNEQF
>TRBV5-1|NA|TRBJ2-5
ASSLVGGPETQY
>TRBV6-1|NA|TRBJ2-7
ASSLATEQY